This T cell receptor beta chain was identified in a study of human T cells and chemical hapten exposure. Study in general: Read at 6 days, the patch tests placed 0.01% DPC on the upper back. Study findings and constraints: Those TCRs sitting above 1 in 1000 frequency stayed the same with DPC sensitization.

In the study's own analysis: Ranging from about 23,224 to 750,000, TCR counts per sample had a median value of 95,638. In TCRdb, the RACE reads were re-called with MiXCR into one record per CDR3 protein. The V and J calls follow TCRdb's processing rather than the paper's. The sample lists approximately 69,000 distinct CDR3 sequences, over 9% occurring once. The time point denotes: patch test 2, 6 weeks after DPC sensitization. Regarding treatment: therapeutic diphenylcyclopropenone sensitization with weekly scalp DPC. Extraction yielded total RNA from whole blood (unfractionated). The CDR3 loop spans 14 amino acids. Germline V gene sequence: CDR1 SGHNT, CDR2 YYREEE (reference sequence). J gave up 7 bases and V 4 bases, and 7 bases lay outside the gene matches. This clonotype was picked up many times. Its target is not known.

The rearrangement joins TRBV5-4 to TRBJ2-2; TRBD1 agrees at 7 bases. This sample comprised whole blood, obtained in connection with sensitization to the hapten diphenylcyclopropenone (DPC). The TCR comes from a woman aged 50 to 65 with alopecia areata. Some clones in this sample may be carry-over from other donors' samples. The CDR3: CASSPGQQIGELFF. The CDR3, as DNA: TGTGCCAGCAGCCCGGGACAGCAGATCGGGGAGCTGTTTTTT.